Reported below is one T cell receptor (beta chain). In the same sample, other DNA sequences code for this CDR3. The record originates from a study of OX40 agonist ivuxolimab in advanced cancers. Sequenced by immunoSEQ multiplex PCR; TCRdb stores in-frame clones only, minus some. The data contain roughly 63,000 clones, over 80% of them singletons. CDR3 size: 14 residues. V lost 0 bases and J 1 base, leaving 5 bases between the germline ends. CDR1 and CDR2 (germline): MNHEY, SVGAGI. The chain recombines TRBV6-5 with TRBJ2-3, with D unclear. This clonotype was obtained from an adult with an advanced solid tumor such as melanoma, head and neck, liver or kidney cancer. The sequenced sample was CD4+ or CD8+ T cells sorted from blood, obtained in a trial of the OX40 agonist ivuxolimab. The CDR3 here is CASSYSRGTDTQYF. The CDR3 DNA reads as TGTGCCAGCAGTTACTCAAGGGGCACAGATACGCAGTATTTT.